These 19 T cell receptor beta chains originate from one sample sequenced in a study of shared clonotypes between healthy human individuals. The method was immunoSEQ multiplex PCR; TCRdb's version includes in-frame clones alone and lacks a portion of them. The data contain about 2 million clones, 85% to 95% of them seen just once; the ten biggest clones take up roughly 1.2%. CD45RO-negative CD8 cells positively selected for CCR7 made up the naive population, which excluded terminally differentiated effector memory CD45RA+ cells. The sample taken for sequencing was naive CD8+ T cells sorted from blood. The receptors come from a young man in good health.

The chain couples TRBV9 to TRBJ1-4, with 8 bases matching TRBD1. The CDR3 spans 15 residues. The V segment lost 4 bases and the J segment 7 bases; nucleotides outside the gene matches: 9. The V gene's germline CDR1 is SGDLS and CDR2 YYNGEE. The CDR3 bases are TGTGCCAGCAGCCCCACCGGGACAGGTGGTGAAAAACTGTTTTTT. It encodes CASSPTGTGGEKLFF.

The chain has TRBV7-9 and TRBJ2-7; D may be TRBD1 (6 bases). This CDR3 contains 16 residues. Germline lookup yields CDR1 SEHNR and CDR2 FQNEAQ (reference sequence). V was pared by 5 bases and J by 3 bases, with 20 bases between. CDR3 protein: CASSPSRTETYYEQYF. The CDR3 nucleotides read TGTGCCAGCAGCCCAAGTAGGACAGAAACTTACTACGAGCAGTACTTC.

The rearrangement uses TRBV5-6 and TRBJ1-2; maybe TRBD1 (6 bases). This CDR3 comprises 15 residues. Germline V lookup: CDR1 SGHDT, CDR2 YYEEEE. Trimming cost V 0 bases and J 5 bases, with 14 bases left between them. As DNA, the CDR3 is TGTGCCAGCAGCTTGGGCACAGGGACGATGTATGGCTACACCTTC. Translated, it gives CASSLGTGTMYGYTF.

This chain connects TRBV4-1 to TRBJ2-1, with 8 bases matching TRBD2. Per the germline V gene, CDR1 is MGHRA and CDR2 is YSYEKL. Germline trimming cut 5 bases from V and 0 bases from J; bases unmatched to any gene: 9. The CDR3 totals 17 residues. The CDR3 reads CASSDPTGGTSYNEQFF. The CDR3 DNA is TGCGCCAGCAGCGACCCGACGGGGGGGACCTCCTACAATGAGCAGTTCTTC.

J is TRBJ2-2 and V is TRBV9; D unresolved. The CDR3 runs to 13 residues. V was shortened by 3 bases and J by 5 bases, with 8 bases between the two germline ends. Germline V gene data show CDR1 as SGDLS and CDR2 as YYNGEE. As DNA, the CDR3 is TGTGCCAGCAGCGCCCCACGGACCGGGGAGCTGTTTTTT. Residues: CASSAPRTGELFF.

The rearrangement links TRBV5-1 to TRBJ2-1; 10 nucleotides align to TRBD2. The CDR3 length is 15 residues. The V and J ends lost 3 bases and 8 bases, in that order; junction bases with no gene match: 8. CDR1 and CDR2 (germline): SGHRS, YFSETQ. The CDR3 loop is CASSSLAGGVDEQFF. The CDR3 DNA reads TGCGCCAGCAGCTCTTTAGCGGGGGGCGTTGATGAGCAGTTCTTC.

The V call is TRBV27, the J call TRBJ1-4; D is perhaps TRBD1 (5 bases). The CDR3 runs 16 residues. V was clipped by 2 bases and J by 3 bases, with 13 bases between them. CDR1 is MNHEY, CDR2 SMNVEV, per germline (reference sequence). The CDR3 loop is CASSLAREGANEKLFF. The CDR3 nucleotides read TGTGCCAGCAGTTTAGCCAGGGAGGGAGCTAATGAAAAACTGTTTTTT.

The chain combines TRBV28 with TRBJ2-2; D unclear. V was shortened by 5 bases and J by 6 bases, with 7 bases between the two germline ends. The CDR3 runs to 12 residues. Per the germline V gene, CDR1 is MDHEN and CDR2 is SYDVKM. The CDR3, as DNA: TGTGCCAGCAGTCCCCGGTCCGGGGAGCTGTTTTTT. Its protein is CASSPRSGELFF.

V gene TRBV7-8 combines with J gene TRBJ2-7; TRBD2 aligns across 9 bases. The germline V gene has CDR1 SGHVS and CDR2 FQNEAQ. This CDR3 has 17 amino acids. V trimming: 5 bases; J trimming: 0 bases; junction bases outside the gene matches: 11. CDR3 sequence: CASSPLAGPRSSYEQYF. The CDR3 nucleotides are TGTGCCAGCAGCCCACTAGCGGGCCCTCGGAGCTCCTACGAGCAGTACTTC.

The gene calls are TRBV30 and TRBJ2-2; D unclear. Trimming cost V 2 bases and J 8 bases, with 6 bases left between them. CDR3 length equals 11 residues. Germline loops: CDR1 GTSNPN, CDR2 SVGIG (reference sequence). CDR3 sequence: CAWSYPGELFF. CDR3 coding DNA: TGTGCCTGGAGTTACCCTGGGGAGCTGTTTTTT.

This chain links TRBV28 with TRBJ2-7; the D gene is possibly TRBD1 (7 bases). Germline V gives CDR1 MDHEN, CDR2 SYDVKM. V lost 1 base and J 5 bases, leaving 12 bases between the germline ends. CDR3 size: 14 residues. The chain's CDR3 is CASSLSGGGDEQYF. DNA of the CDR3: TGTGCCAGCAGTTTATCAGGAGGGGGCGACGAGCAGTACTTC.

This chain links TRBV28 with TRBJ1-5; tentatively, D is TRBD1 (6 bases). Looked up from germline, CDR1 is MDHEN and CDR2 is SYDVKM. This CDR3 has 15 residues. The germline V and J ends were trimmed by 3 bases and 4 bases, with 13 bases remaining between them. This CDR3 reads CASSFAGGGNQPQHF. Here the CDR3 DNA reads TGTGCCAGCAGTTTTGCGGGGGGCGGGAATCAGCCCCAGCATTTT. Drawing the rest from reference TRBV28 and TRBJ1-5, the complete variable domain is DVKVTQSSRYLVKRTGEKVFLECVQDMDHENMFWYRQDPGLGLRLIYFSYDVKMKEKGDIPEGYSVSREKKERFSLILESASTNQTSMYLCASSFAGGGNQPQHFGDGTRLSIL.

This chain joins TRBV5-6 and TRBJ1-1; D perhaps matches TRBD1 (6 bases). The germline V and J ends were trimmed by 1 base and 6 bases, with 10 bases remaining between them. In germline, CDR1 is SGHDT, CDR2 YYEEEE. CDR3 length equals 13 residues. The CDR3 reads CASSLLGQSEAFF. The CDR3 coding sequence is TGTGCCAGCAGCTTGCTCGGACAGTCTGAAGCTTTCTTT.

The CDR3 DNA reads as TGTGCCAGCAGTTACGCCGGGAGCTACACCGGGGAGCTGTTTTTT. This gives the protein CASSYAGSYTGELFF. The V gene is TRBV6-6, the J gene TRBJ2-2; maybe TRBD2 (6 bases). The CDR3 has 15 residues. Trimming pared 2 bases from V and 3 bases from J, leaving 10 bases between. Germline values: CDR1 MNHNY, CDR2 SVGAGI (reference sequence).

The chain uses TRBV9 and TRBJ2-7; D gene uncertain. Germline values: CDR1 SGDLS, CDR2 YYNGEE. This CDR3 spans 13 amino acids. Trimming left V 7 bases short and J 2 bases short, with 13 bases between. The CDR3 loop reads CASGDGRAYEQYF. In nucleotides, the CDR3 is TGTGCCAGCGGGGATGGTCGGGCCTACGAGCAGTACTTC.

This clone was observed a single time. The J gene is TRBJ2-1, the V gene TRBV5-4; 11 nucleotides align to TRBD2. V lost 2 bases and J lost 2; bases outside the gene matches: 3. Per germline, CDR1 SGHNT and CDR2 YYREEE (reference sequence). This CDR3 has 16 amino acids. DNA of the CDR3: TGTGCCAGCAGCTTAGCTAGCGGGGGGCCCTACAATGAGCAGTTCTTC. Its protein product is CASSLASGGPYNEQFF.

Details on this clone: Other DNA sequences in this specimen translate into the identical CDR3. V gene TRBV5-5 combines with J gene TRBJ2-7; 8 positions match TRBD1. V gave up 4 bases and J gave up 3 bases; unmatched junction bases: 6. The germline V gene has CDR1 SGHKS and CDR2 YYEKEE (reference sequence). The CDR3 spans 14 residues. The CDR3: CASSPGQGVYEQYF. CDR3 nucleotides: TGTGCCAGCAGCCCCGGACAGGGAGTCTACGAGCAGTACTTC.

The V gene is TRBV29-1, the J gene TRBJ2-5, with D possibly matching TRBD1 (6 bases). V lost 1 base, J lost 3 bases, and 15 bases lay in between. CDR1 and CDR2 from the germline V gene are SQVTM and ANQGSEA. This CDR3 has 15 residues. The DNA for the CDR3 is TGCAGCGTTGAAGTAGCAGGGGTAGGGAAAGAGACCCAGTACTTC. Encoded protein: CSVEVAGVGKETQYF.

The J gene is TRBJ2-7, the V gene TRBV28; a possible D gene is TRBD1 (5 bases). Germline V CDR1 and CDR2: MDHEN, SYDVKM. The CDR3 covers 16 residues. V was shortened by 4 bases and J by 2 bases, with 18 bases between the two germline ends. The CDR3 protein is CASSSLLEKGAYEQYF. In DNA form, the CDR3 reads TGTGCCAGCAGTTCCCTCCTGGAGAAAGGGGCCTACGAGCAGTACTTC.